This T cell receptor (beta chain) came from a study of vaccination and CD4 T cells after COVID-19. The overall study: The convalescent population consisted of six males and four females, two of whom were of Hispanic ethnicity.

Study outcomes and limitations: Convalescent patients' vaccine-specific clones were spike mono-reactive in 304 of 307 cases.

A remark on this clonotype: Its antigen is undetermined.

The CDR3 is made up of 16 amino acids. Germline CDR1 and CDR2: MNHNS and SASEGT. Trimming took 6 bases from V and 1 from J, leaving 18 bases between them. The Oncomine TCR Beta short-read assay was applied to DNA of cultured CD4+ T cells. MiXCR was run by TCRdb on the PCR reads, yielding one entry per CDR3 protein. The sample includes approximately 19,000 distinct CDR3 sequences, roughly 78% of them seen just once. Treatment given: roughly 11-day PBMC culture with coronavirus spike peptide pools or control peptides (ViraFEST assay). This clonotype originated in a human donor who received a COVID-19 vaccine. The V call is TRBV6-1, the J call TRBJ1-1, with a tentative D call TRBD1 (5 bases). Material: CD4+ T cells from blood, cultured in vitro, obtained after SARS-CoV-2 vaccination. In DNA, the CDR3 is TGTGCCAGCAGCTCGGCGGGGCAGAGAGGGAACACTGAAGCTTTCTTT. This gives the protein CASSSAGQRGNTEAFF.